This TCR beta chain comes out of a study of monozygotic twins with inflammatory bowel disease. An approximately 2.5 ml blood sample was drawn per donor. CDR1 and CDR2 (germline): DFQATT, SNEGSKA (reference sequence). CDR3 length: 12 amino acids. Regarding this clonotype: Its target is not known.

Points from the study as a whole: Whereas healthy co-twins had higher TCRbeta diversity (inverse Simpson), IBD patients had lower diversity. Clonotype overlap with others was lower in IBD patients than in healthy twins, a difference that was greatest with disease activity. Patient repertoires may carry noise from differing immunosuppressive treatments.

TCRdb re-called the 5' RACE reads and gives one entry per CDR3 protein, without DNA. The ten most abundant clones cover 2% to 3% of a sample with 440,000 or so distinct CDR3 sequences. Sequencing was done on a sample of blood. V and J are TRBV20-1 and TRBJ2-1. The receptor was isolated from a human donor with ulcerative colitis or Crohn's disease, or a healthy co-twin of an affected twin (not recorded which). CDR3 residues: CSASGLLDEQFF.